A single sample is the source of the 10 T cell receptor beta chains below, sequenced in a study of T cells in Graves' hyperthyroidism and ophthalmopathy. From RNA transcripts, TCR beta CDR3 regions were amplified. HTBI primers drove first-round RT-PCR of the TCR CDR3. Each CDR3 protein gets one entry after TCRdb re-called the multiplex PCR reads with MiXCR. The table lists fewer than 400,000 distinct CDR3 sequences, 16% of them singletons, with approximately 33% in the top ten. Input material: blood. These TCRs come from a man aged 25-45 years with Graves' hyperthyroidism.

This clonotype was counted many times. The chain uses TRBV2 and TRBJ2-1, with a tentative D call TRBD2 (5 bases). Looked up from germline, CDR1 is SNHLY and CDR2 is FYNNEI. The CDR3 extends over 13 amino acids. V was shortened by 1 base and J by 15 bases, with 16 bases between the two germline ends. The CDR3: CASSEESRAMRFF. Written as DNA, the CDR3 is TGTGCCAGCAGTGAAGAGTCGCGGGCGATGAGGTTCTTC.

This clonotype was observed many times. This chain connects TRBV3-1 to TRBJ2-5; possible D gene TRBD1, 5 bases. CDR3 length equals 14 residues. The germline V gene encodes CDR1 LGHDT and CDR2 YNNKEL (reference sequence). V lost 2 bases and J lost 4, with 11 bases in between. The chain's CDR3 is CASSQRQFGETQYF. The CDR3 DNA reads TGTGCCAGCAGCCAACGACAGTTTGGAGAGACCCAGTACTTC.

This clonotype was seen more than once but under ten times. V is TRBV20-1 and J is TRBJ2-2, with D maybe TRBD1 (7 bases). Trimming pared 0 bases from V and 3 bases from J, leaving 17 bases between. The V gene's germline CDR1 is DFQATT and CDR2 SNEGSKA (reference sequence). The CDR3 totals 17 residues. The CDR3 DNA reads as TGCAGTGCTAGAGATAAACGGGACAGCGGGTACACCGGGGAGCTGTTTTTT. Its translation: CSARDKRDSGYTGELFF.

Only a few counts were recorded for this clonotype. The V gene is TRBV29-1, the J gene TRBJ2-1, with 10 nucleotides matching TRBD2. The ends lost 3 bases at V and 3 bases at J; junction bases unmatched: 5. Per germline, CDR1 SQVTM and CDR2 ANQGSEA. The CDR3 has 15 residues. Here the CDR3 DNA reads TGCAGCGTTGAGCTTAGCGGGAGGAACTACAATGAGCAGTTCTTC. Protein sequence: CSVELSGRNYNEQFF.

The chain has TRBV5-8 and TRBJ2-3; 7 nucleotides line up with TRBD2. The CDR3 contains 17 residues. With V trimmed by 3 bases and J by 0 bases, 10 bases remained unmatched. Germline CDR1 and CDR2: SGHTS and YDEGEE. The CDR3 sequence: CASSSPYGRGSTDTQYF. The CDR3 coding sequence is TGTGCCAGCAGCTCGCCCTACGGGCGGGGGAGCACAGATACGCAGTATTTT.

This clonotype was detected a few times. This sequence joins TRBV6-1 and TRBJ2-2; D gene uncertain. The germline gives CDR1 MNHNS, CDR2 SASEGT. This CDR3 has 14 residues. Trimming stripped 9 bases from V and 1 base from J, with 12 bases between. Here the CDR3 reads CASGRQLNTGELFF. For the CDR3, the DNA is TGTGCCAGTGGCAGGCAGCTGAACACCGGGGAGCTGTTTTTT.

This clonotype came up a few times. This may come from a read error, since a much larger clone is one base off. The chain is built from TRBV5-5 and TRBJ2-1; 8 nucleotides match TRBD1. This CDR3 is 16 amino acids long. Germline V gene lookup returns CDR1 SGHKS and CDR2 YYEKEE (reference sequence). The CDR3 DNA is TGTGCCAGCAGCTTGGACGCCAGGGGGCGATACAATGAGCAGTCCTTC. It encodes CASSLDARGRYNEQSF.

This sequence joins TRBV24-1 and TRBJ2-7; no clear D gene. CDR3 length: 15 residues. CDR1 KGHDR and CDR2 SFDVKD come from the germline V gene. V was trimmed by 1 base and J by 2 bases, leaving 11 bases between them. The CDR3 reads CATSDFRAGTYEQYF. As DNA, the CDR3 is TGTGCCACCAGTGATTTCCGGGCCGGAACCTACGAGCAGTACTTC.

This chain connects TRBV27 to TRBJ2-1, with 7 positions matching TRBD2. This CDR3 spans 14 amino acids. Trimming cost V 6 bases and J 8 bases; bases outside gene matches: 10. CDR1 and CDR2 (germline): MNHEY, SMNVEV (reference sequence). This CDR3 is CASRGGSRRDEQFF. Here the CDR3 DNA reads TGTGCCAGCAGGGGCGGGAGCCGAAGGGATGAGCAGTTCTTC.

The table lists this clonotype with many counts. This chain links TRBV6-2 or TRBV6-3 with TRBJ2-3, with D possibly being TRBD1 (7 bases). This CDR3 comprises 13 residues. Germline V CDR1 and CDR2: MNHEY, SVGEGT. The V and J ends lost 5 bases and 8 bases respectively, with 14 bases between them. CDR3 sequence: CASSRGGGGTQYF. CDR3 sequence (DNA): TGTGCCAGCAGTCGCGGAGGGGGCGGTACGCAGTATTTT.